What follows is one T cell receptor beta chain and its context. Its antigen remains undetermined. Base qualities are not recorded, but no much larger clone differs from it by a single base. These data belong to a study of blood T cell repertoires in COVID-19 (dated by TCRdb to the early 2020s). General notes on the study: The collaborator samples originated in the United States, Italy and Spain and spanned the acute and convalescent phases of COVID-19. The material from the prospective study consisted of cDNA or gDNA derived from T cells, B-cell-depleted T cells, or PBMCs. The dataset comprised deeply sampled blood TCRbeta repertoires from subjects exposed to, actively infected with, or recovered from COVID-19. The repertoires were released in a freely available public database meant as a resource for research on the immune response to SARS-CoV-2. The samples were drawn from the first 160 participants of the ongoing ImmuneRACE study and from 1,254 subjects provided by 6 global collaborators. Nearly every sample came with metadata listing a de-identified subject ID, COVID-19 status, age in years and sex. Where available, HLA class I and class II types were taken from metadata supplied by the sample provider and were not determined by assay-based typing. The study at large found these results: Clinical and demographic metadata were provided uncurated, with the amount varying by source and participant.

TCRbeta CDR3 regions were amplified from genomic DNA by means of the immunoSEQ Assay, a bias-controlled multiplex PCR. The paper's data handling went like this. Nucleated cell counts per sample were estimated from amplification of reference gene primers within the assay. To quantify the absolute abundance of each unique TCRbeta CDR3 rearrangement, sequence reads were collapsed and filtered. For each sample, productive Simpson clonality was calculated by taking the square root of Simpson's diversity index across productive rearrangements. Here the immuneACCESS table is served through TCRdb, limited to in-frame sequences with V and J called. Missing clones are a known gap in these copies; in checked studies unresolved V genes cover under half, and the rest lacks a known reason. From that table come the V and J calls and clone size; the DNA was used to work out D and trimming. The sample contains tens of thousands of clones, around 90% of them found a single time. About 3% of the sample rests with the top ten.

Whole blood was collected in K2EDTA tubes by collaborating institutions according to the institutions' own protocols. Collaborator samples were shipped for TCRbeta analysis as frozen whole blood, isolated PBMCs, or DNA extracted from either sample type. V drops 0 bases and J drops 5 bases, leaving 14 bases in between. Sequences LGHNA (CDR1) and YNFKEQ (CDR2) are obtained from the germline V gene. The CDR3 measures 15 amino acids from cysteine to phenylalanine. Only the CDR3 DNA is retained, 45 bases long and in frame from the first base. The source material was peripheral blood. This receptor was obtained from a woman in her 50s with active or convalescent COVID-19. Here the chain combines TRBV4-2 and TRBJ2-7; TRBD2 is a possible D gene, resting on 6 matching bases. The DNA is TGTGCCAGCAGCCAAGATGGGGGGTACGGTAACGAGCAGTACTTC. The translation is CASSQDGGYGNEQYF.